What follows are 22 T cell receptor beta chains derived from one specimen sequenced in a study of response to subunit inactivated influenza vaccine. TCRdb reprocessed the RT-PCR reads via MiXCR and lists one record per CDR3 protein. This table holds 500,000 or so distinct CDR3 sequences, approximately 17% found once. The sequencing here drew on CD4+ T cells sorted from PBMCs, taken less than 30 months after vaccination. These receptors were obtained from a man aged 45-69 years who received an inactivated influenza vaccine.

In its sample, this clonotype was seen many times. This chain links TRBV6-6 with TRBJ2-1, with D possibly matching TRBD2 (6 bases). V shed 6 bases and J shed 5 bases, with 14 bases lying between them. The CDR3 spans 14 residues. Germline loops: CDR1 MNHNY, CDR2 SVGAGI (reference sequence). CDR3 sequence (DNA): TGTGCCAGCAGCGCGGGACGATATAACAATGAGCAGTTCTTC. Its protein product is CASSAGRYNNEQFF.

V is TRBV24-1 and J is TRBJ2-5; D possibly corresponds to TRBD2 (6 bases). Germline V gene lookup returns CDR1 KGHDR and CDR2 SFDVKD. V was shortened by 7 bases and J by 5 bases, with 13 bases between the two germline ends. This CDR3 has 13 amino acids. The DNA for the CDR3 is TGTGCCACCAGGTCGGGAGCTGGGGAGACCCAGTACTTC. It encodes CATRSGAGETQYF.

A note on this clonotype: One end of the junction does not line up with germline, which may come from a read error. The chain couples TRBV11-1 to TRBJ2-3, with 9 positions matching TRBD1. CDR1 is SGHAT and CDR2 is FQDESV in the germline V gene (reference sequence). The CDR3 sequence is 15 residues long. CDR3 DNA: TGTGCCAGCAGCTTAACGACAGGGGGATTTGATACGCGGTATTTT. It translates to CASSLTTGGFDTRYF.

The genes are TRBV20-1 and TRBJ2-1; 7 bases align to TRBD2. Per germline, CDR1 DFQATT and CDR2 SNEGSKA (reference sequence). After removal of 5 bases from V and 0 bases from J, the junction contained 7 bases not matched to a gene. CDR3 length: 15 residues. The CDR3 region is CSAEGLHSSYNEQFF. The CDR3 DNA reads TGCAGTGCTGAGGGACTACACAGCTCCTACAATGAGCAGTTCTTC.

This chain uses TRBV28 with TRBJ2-7, with D perhaps assigned TRBD1 or TRBD2 (5 bases each). The germline CDR1 and CDR2 sequences are MDHEN and SYDVKM. V lost 7 bases and J lost 0, with 16 bases in between. The CDR3 has 15 residues. The chain's CDR3 is CASTPGPWDSYEQYF. CDR3 nucleotides: TGTGCCAGCACACCGGGGCCATGGGACTCCTACGAGCAGTACTTC.

This clonotype came up a few times. V is TRBV6-1 and J is TRBJ2-7, with 8 bases that match TRBD1. V shed 5 bases and J 2 bases; nucleotides not matched to a gene: 5. Looked up from germline, CDR1 is MNHNS and CDR2 is SASEGT. This CDR3 contains 14 residues. The CDR3: CASSTRDRTYEQYF. In DNA form, the CDR3 reads TGTGCCAGCAGTACCCGGGACAGGACCTACGAGCAGTACTTC.

This chain links TRBV27 with TRBJ2-7, with TRBD2 matching 8 bases. The CDR3 has 15 amino acids. Germline V CDR1 and CDR2: MNHEY, SMNVEV (reference sequence). J was trimmed by 1 base and V by 6 bases; bases with no gene match: 8. The CDR3: CASSWGRGASYEQYF. In DNA, the CDR3 is TGTGCCAGCAGCTGGGGGCGGGGGGCTTCCTACGAGCAGTACTTC.

The DNA of the CDR3 is TGTGCCAGCAGCGTAGCTGGGACTAGCGGGGCCAGCTCCTACAATGAGCAGTTCTTC. This codes for CASSVAGTSGASSYNEQFF. V and J are TRBV9 and TRBJ2-1; 13 bases map to TRBD2. The J segment lost 0 bases and the V segment lost 0 bases, leaving 6 bases of the junction unmatched. The CDR3 covers 19 residues. Germline assignment: CDR1 SGDLS and CDR2 YYNGEE.

This sequence joins TRBV20-1 and TRBJ1-2, with a possible D match to TRBD1 (5 bases). In germline, CDR1 is DFQATT, CDR2 SNEGSKA (reference sequence). CDR3 size: 14 residues. V lost 1 base and J lost 5, with 14 bases in between. In nucleotides, the CDR3 is TGCAGTGCTAGAGCCTGGGGGAACCTATATGGCTACACCTTC. It is translated as CSARAWGNLYGYTF.

The genes are TRBV12-3 or TRBV12-4 and TRBJ2-4, with D perhaps being TRBD1 or TRBD2 (5 bases each). V dropped 7 bases and J dropped 2 bases, with 12 bases sitting between them. The CDR3 length is 14 residues. CDR3 sequence (DNA): TGTGCCAGCATGATGGGGGAATCCAAAAACATTCAGTACTTC. This translates into CASMMGESKNIQYF.

Of note for this clonotype: Compared with germline, one end of the junction differs, possibly owing to a read error. The J gene is TRBJ2-7, the V gene TRBV29-1; TRBD2 aligns across 9 bases. In germline, CDR1 is SQVTM, CDR2 ANQGSEA. This CDR3 comprises 15 residues. This CDR3 is CSVAHGAGGSCEQYF. For the CDR3, the DNA is TGCAGCGTTGCACATGGAGCGGGAGGTTCCTGCGAGCAGTACTTC.

The rearrangement uses TRBV12-3 or TRBV12-4 and TRBJ2-1, with 9 bases lining up with TRBD1. After removal of 5 bases from V and 8 bases from J, the junction contained 10 bases not matched to a gene. The CDR3 totals 15 residues. The CDR3 region is CASSPYPGQGHEQFF. The CDR3 DNA is TGTGCCAGCAGTCCCTATCCGGGACAGGGCCATGAGCAGTTCTTC.

V gene TRBV15 combines with J gene TRBJ1-4; a possible D gene is TRBD1 (5 bases). Trimming shortened V by 3 bases and J by 0 bases, and 8 bases separated the two germline ends. The CDR3 is 15 amino acids. Germline V gene lookup returns CDR1 LNHNV and CDR2 YYDKDF (reference sequence). CDR3 in amino acids: CATSRDTATNEKLFF. CDR3 coding DNA: TGTGCCACCAGCAGGGACACAGCAACTAATGAAAAACTGTTTTTT.

This clonotype was recorded a few times. V and J are TRBV10-3 and TRBJ2-1, with unresolved D. Deletions cut 3 bases from V and 0 bases from J, with 6 bases between. Germline V lookup: CDR1 ENHRY, CDR2 SYGVKD. CDR3 length: 14 amino acids. Here the CDR3 reads CAISESRSYNEQFF. For the CDR3, the DNA is TGTGCCATCAGTGAAAGCCGCTCCTACAATGAGCAGTTCTTC.

This chain uses TRBV20-1 with TRBJ1-1; D not certain. The germline V gene encodes CDR1 DFQATT and CDR2 SNEGSKA (reference sequence). The length of the CDR3 is 14 residues. Trimming removed 1 base from V and 0 bases from J, with 9 bases in between. In DNA form, the CDR3 reads TGCAGTGCTAGAGGGCGGATTCTGAACACTGAAGCTTTCTTT. This sequence encodes CSARGRILNTEAFF.

In its sample, this clonotype was seen a few times. CDR3 sequence: CASSQTSVEYEQYF. CDR3 sequence (DNA): TGCGCCAGCAGTCAGACTAGCGTAGAGTACGAGCAGTACTTC. The chain uses TRBV5-1 and TRBJ2-7; 8 bases fit TRBD2. In germline, CDR1 is SGHRS, CDR2 YFSETQ. V shed 5 bases and J 4 bases; nucleotides not matched to a gene: 8. The length of the CDR3 is 14 residues.

This clonotype was seen a handful of times. V and J are TRBV20-1 and TRBJ1-2; D might be TRBD1 (5 bases). CDR3 length: 13 amino acids. Per germline, CDR1 DFQATT and CDR2 SNEGSKA (reference sequence). V lost 3 bases and J lost 6, with 14 bases in between. CDR3 protein: CSASFPGINGYTF. The CDR3 nucleotides are TGCAGTGCTAGTTTTCCAGGGATAAATGGCTACACCTTC.

Many counts were recorded for this clonotype. The gene calls are TRBV29-1 and TRBJ2-5; 7 nucleotides match TRBD2. The CDR3 is 14 amino acids. In germline, CDR1 is SQVTM, CDR2 ANQGSEA. The ends lost 4 bases at V and 5 bases at J; junction bases unmatched: 10. CDR3 region: CSVVPGGRSETQYF. In DNA form, the CDR3 reads TGCAGCGTTGTTCCCGGCGGGAGATCTGAGACCCAGTACTTC.

This clonotype was seen a few times. The chain is built from TRBV3-1 and TRBJ2-3; 8 nucleotides match TRBD2. Germline V gene sequence: CDR1 LGHDT, CDR2 YNNKEL (reference sequence). This CDR3 has 16 residues. After removal of 1 base from V and 0 bases from J, the junction contained 3 bases not matched to a gene. The DNA for the CDR3 is TGTGCCAGCAGCCAAGGGGTAGCGGGGAGCACAGATACGCAGTATTTT. This encodes CASSQGVAGSTDTQYF.

This clonotype appeared a few times. The rearrangement uses TRBV7-9 and TRBJ1-1, with D unresolved. CDR3 size: 14 residues. The germline V gene encodes CDR1 SEHNR and CDR2 FQNEAQ (reference sequence). V lost 2 bases, J lost 6 bases, and 13 bases lay in between. In nucleotides, the CDR3 is TGTGCCAGCAGCTTATCCCAGACCCAGTCTGAAGCTTTCTTT. This codes for CASSLSQTQSEAFF.

The chain employs TRBV20-1 and TRBJ2-1; 7 bases align to TRBD2. The V and J ends lost 0 bases and 3 bases, in that order; junction bases with no gene match: 5. CDR1 is DFQATT, CDR2 SNEGSKA, per germline (reference sequence). This CDR3 spans 15 amino acids. The CDR3 bases are TGCAGTGCTAGAGACCTCGCGGGAGTCTACAATGAGCAGTTCTTC. It encodes CSARDLAGVYNEQFF.

The chain has TRBV4-3 and TRBJ1-4; D remains ambiguous. In germline, CDR1 is LGHNA, CDR2 YSLEER. This CDR3 region has 13 residues. The ends were cut back, 5 bases at V and 4 bases at J, with 8 bases in the middle. CDR3 nucleotides: TGCGCCAGCAGCACGACTTTTAATGAAAAACTGTTTTTT. Translating gives CASSTTFNEKLFF.